These 15 T cell receptor beta chains came from one sample sequenced in a study of blood T cell repertoires in COVID-19. Here immunoSEQ multiplex PCR was the method, and the copy in TCRdb shows in-frame clones only, minus some. Of about 230,000 clones in the sample, 75% to 85% were seen once. The sequenced sample consisted of peripheral blood. The receptors originated from a middle-aged woman who had recovered from COVID-19.

The sample holds a few counts of this clone. The V gene is TRBV28, the J gene TRBJ1-2; the match to TRBD1 covers 7 bases. CDR1 is MDHEN and CDR2 is SYDVKM in the germline V gene. V lost 1 base to trimming and J lost 4 bases; unmatched junction nucleotides: 6. The CDR3 has 15 residues. The DNA for the CDR3 is TGTGCCAGCAGTTTATTTCTGGACAGGATCTATGGCTACACCTTC. This sequence encodes CASSLFLDRIYGYTF.

The sample holds one count of this clone. The V gene is TRBV7-9, the J gene TRBJ2-5; a weak D match, TRBD2 (6 bases). Germline V gene lookup returns CDR1 SEHNR and CDR2 FQNEAQ (reference sequence). Trimming stripped 6 bases from V and 5 bases from J, with 22 bases between. This CDR3 has 16 amino acids. In DNA form, the CDR3 reads TGTGCCAGCAGTCCACAGACCCGGGGGACGGGGGAGACCCAGTACTTC. The encoded protein is CASSPQTRGTGETQYF.

The rearrangement links TRBV7-2 to TRBJ2-7, with 9 nucleotides matching TRBD1. The germline V gene encodes CDR1 SGHTA and CDR2 FQGNSA. V lost 3 bases to trimming and J lost 0 bases; unmatched junction nucleotides: 3. The CDR3 extends over 15 amino acids. The CDR3 here is CASSLGTGFSYEQYF. In nucleotides, the CDR3 is TGTGCCAGCAGCTTGGGGACAGGGTTCTCCTACGAGCAGTACTTC.

This clone occurred a few times. The chain combines TRBV12-3 or TRBV12-4 with TRBJ2-7, with D possibly matching TRBD1 (5 bases). The CDR3 sequence is 11 residues long. The V and J ends lost 5 bases and 3 bases respectively, with 5 bases between them. The CDR3 loop is CASSTGYEQYF. The CDR3, as DNA: TGTGCCAGCAGTACAGGCTACGAGCAGTACTTC.

V is TRBV7-2 and J is TRBJ1-2; D gene uncertain. The CDR3 contains 17 residues. CDR1 and CDR2 from the germline V gene are SGHTA and FQGNSA. Trimming took 3 bases from V and 5 from J, leaving 22 bases between them. CDR3 protein: CASSFSLNSEGGYGYTF. The CDR3 DNA is TGTGCCAGCAGCTTCAGCCTCAATAGTGAGGGCGGGTATGGCTACACCTTC.

The rearrangement uses TRBV5-8 and TRBJ2-7, with 9 bases that match TRBD1. CDR1 SGHTS and CDR2 YDEGEE come from the germline V gene. V lost 3 bases and J lost 6; bases outside the gene matches: 7. The CDR3 has 14 amino acids. The CDR3 spells CASSSDRGGTEQYF. The DNA for the CDR3 is TGTGCCAGCAGCTCAGACAGGGGGGGGACCGAGCAGTACTTC.

CDR3 loop: CASSHPGQAQYF. The CDR3 nucleotides read TGTGCCAGCAGCCACCCGGGACAGGCCCAGTACTTC. The chain is built from TRBV14 and TRBJ2-5; 8 nucleotides align to TRBD1. Trimming cost V 3 bases and J 9 bases; bases outside gene matches: 3. Germline V gene lookup returns CDR1 SGHDN and CDR2 FVKESK. The CDR3 loop spans 12 amino acids.

The chain has TRBV18 and TRBJ1-5; 9 bases line up with TRBD1. Per germline, CDR1 KGHSH and CDR2 LQKENI. The ends lost 3 bases at V and 12 bases at J; junction bases unmatched: 3. The CDR3 sequence is 12 residues long. For the CDR3, the DNA is TGTGCCAGCTCACCCGGGACAGGGCACCAGCATTTT. This translates into CASSPGTGHQHF. The whole variable domain, remainder taken from reference TRBV18 and TRBJ1-5, is NAGVMQNPRHLVRRRGQEARLRCSPMKGHSHVYWYRQLPEEGLKFMVYLQKENIIDESGMPKERFSAEFPKEGPSILRIQQVVRGDSAAYFCASSPGTGHQHFGDGTRLSIL.

A single count supports this clone. The chain has TRBV19 and TRBJ2-2; D is uncertain. This CDR3 is 14 amino acids long. Per the germline V gene, CDR1 is LNHDA and CDR2 is SQIVND (reference sequence). V gave up 8 bases and J gave up 4 bases, with 14 bases separating them. In nucleotides, the CDR3 is TGTGCCAGTTCGGCCTGGGCGACCACCGGGGAGCTGTTTTTT. Residues: CASSAWATTGELFF.

This clone has a single count. The J gene is TRBJ2-1, the V gene TRBV3-1 (or the pseudogene TRBV3-2); 11 bases are a match to TRBD2. Germline CDR1 LGHDT, CDR2 YNNKEL (reference sequence). Germline trimming cut 1 base from V and 0 bases from J; bases unmatched to any gene: 5. This CDR3 has 18 amino acids. For the CDR3, the DNA is TGTGCCAGCAGCCAAGGACTAGCGGGGTCTAACTCCTACAATGAGCAGTTCTTC. It is translated as CASSQGLAGSNSYNEQFF.

The chain has TRBV5-1 and TRBJ1-5, with D maybe TRBD1 (5 bases). Trimming removed 1 base at V and 5 bases at J, with 13 bases between. This CDR3 contains 15 residues. Germline CDR1 is SGHRS and CDR2 is YFSETQ. CDR3 sequence reads: CASSLWGERDQPQHF. Here the CDR3 DNA reads TGCGCCAGCAGCTTGTGGGGGGAGCGGGATCAGCCCCAGCATTTT.

This sequence joins TRBV7-8 and TRBJ1-4; 7 positions agree with TRBD1. With V trimmed by 4 bases and J by 8 bases, 7 bases remained unmatched. CDR3 length: 14 residues. Germline V gives CDR1 SGHVS, CDR2 FQNEAQ. DNA for the CDR3: TGTGCCAGCAGCTCCCGACAGGGAAGGGAAAAACTGTTTTTT. The encoded protein is CASSSRQGREKLFF.

V is TRBV27 and J is TRBJ2-7, with D unclear. This CDR3 spans 10 amino acids. V was trimmed by 4 bases and J by 4 bases, leaving 2 bases between them. Per the germline V gene, CDR1 is MNHEY and CDR2 is SMNVEV (reference sequence). The CDR3 is CASSSYEQYF. The DNA of the CDR3 is TGTGCCAGCAGTTCTTACGAGCAGTACTTC.

The chain has TRBV7-6 and TRBJ1-4, with D unclear. Germline CDR1 and CDR2: SGHVS and FNYEAQ. This CDR3 comprises 12 residues. V shed 5 bases and J shed 6 bases, with 7 bases lying between them. This CDR3 is CASSLRDEKLFF. As DNA, the CDR3 is TGTGCCAGCAGCCTCCGAGATGAAAAACTGTTTTTT.

V and J are TRBV6-1 and TRBJ2-1; the match to TRBD2 covers 10 bases. Per germline, CDR1 MNHNS and CDR2 SASEGT. V gave up 7 bases and J gave up 7 bases; unmatched junction bases: 4. This CDR3 has 13 residues. The CDR3 reads CASKRGGENEQFF. CDR3 in DNA: TGTGCCAGCAAGCGGGGGGGAGAGAATGAGCAGTTCTTC.